This TCR beta chain is from a study of Graves' ophthalmopathy and Graves' hyperthyroidism (dated by TCRdb to 2016 to 2019). Looking at the study overall: Peripheral blood was collected at initial diagnosis, prior to any treatment. TCR beta repertoire signatures were used to distinguish Graves' ophthalmopathy from Graves' hyperthyroidism and to predict progression to ophthalmopathy. In total, 135 blood samples were TCR-sequenced: fewer than 50 ophthalmopathy, under 85 hyperthyroidism and some 17 hyperthyroidism-to-ophthalmopathy patients. To explore V-J signatures that distinguish ophthalmopathy from hyperthyroidism, a discovery set of roughly 98 patients was enrolled, made up of approximately 45 with ophthalmopathy and 55 to 65 with stable hyperthyroidism. The independent validation cohort included about 19 hyperthyroidism patients plus 17 patients who later progressed from hyperthyroidism to ophthalmopathy. In about six hyperthyroidism patients, the T-cell repertoires found in thyroid tissue were compared with those found in blood. After sampling, hyperthyroidism patients received methimazole starting at 30 mg daily, and ophthalmopathy patients received high-dose intravenous methylprednisolone.

The CDR3, from cysteine to phenylalanine, totals 17 residues. The CDR3 DNA has 51 bases and is translated from base 1. The germline V gene supplies CDR1 SGHVS and CDR2 FNYEAQ. V lost 5 bases and J lost 0 bases, and the count of bases not matched to a germline gene is 8. For repertoire sequencing, TCR beta CDR3 regions were amplified from RNA transcripts. HTBI primers and the Qiagen OneStep RT-PCR kit were used in a first-round RT-PCR, which was followed by a second-round multiplex PCR, size selection and purification. Libraries were sequenced paired-end with 100 bp reads on an Illumina HiSeq2000. The study's processing was this. Reads were processed with SOAPnuke, discarding reads with adapters, uncalled bases, mean Phred below 15, or no exact constant-primer or identifier match. High-quality paired reads were merged with COPE v1.2.5. Each unique nucleotide sequence was treated as a clonotype, and MiTCR v1.1 was used to align the clonotypes to the IMGT TRB V, D and J references. The analysis was limited to V-J combinations with a frequency above 0.0001, which together covered 99% to 99.2% of the repertoires. A TCR clonal expansion and chaos score per V-J combination was defined as the ratio of F50 clonal expansion to chaos observed in the TCRdist matrix. Welch's t-statistics and random forest were used to reduce features to 13 V-J combinations, which were fed into a naive Bayes classifier. The similarity between thyroid and blood repertoires was quantified using the Morisita-Horn index. TCRdb applied fastp at Q25 and MiXCR to the public reads, then kept only in-frame beta chains. Every CDR3 protein is listed once, alongside the most common genes and DNA of its rows. TCRdb assigned the V and J calls; the authors' analysis was not used. The sample table contains 200,000 to 250,000 distinct CDR3 sequences; only one count was recorded for around 50% of them. The leading ten clones occupy less than 60% of the sample.

Regarding this clonotype: It has no known antigen specificity. No base-level quality is on record; no much larger clone is a single base apart.

Beyond this particular receptor, the publication reports: In cross-validation, the 13-signature model distinguished ophthalmopathy from stable hyperthyroidism with nearly 90% sensitivity and approximately 81% specificity, while in the test set the corresponding values were roughly 80% and 75%. In validation, the model predicted ophthalmopathy progression with more than 55% sensitivity and approximately 75% specificity; approximately 12 predicted patients were CT-confirmed with GO in a median of about 6.1 months. Most of the expanded thyroid clonotypes with a frequency above 0.001 were also detected in blood, and it was suggested that the thyroid immune response may be reflected by blood repertoires. No statistical method was used to predetermine the sample size, and group allocation was not hidden from the investigators.

Ophthalmopathy patients were characterized by moderately to severely active disease, a Clinical Activity Score of at least 3, a NOSPECS grade of at least 4, and a disease duration under 3 months. Patients with other autoimmune diseases, uncontrolled infections, pregnancy or lactation were excluded from the study. Clinical symptoms, serum thyroxine, TRAb, thyroid ultrasound and orbital computed tomography were used for diagnosis. Using Ficoll-Paque density gradient centrifugation, PBMCs were isolated from less than 13 ml of fresh peripheral blood. Total RNA was extracted with Trizol reagent and quality-checked on an Agilent 2100 Bioanalyzer.

The chain employs TRBV7-6 and TRBJ1-4; 8 middle bases align to TRBD1. The sequence was collected from an adult man with Graves' ophthalmopathy. Material for sequencing was peripheral blood. The nucleotide sequence reads TGTGCCAGCAGCCCCGGACAGGGAAGGACAACTAATGAAAAACTGTTTTTT. This gives the protein CASSPGQGRTTNEKLFF.